This T cell receptor beta chain was captured in a study of cytomegalovirus exposure and HLA in healthy donors. Trimming took 3 bases from V and 2 from J, leaving 8 bases between them. CDR1 and CDR2 from the germline V gene are SGDLS and YYNGEE. The CDR3 consists of 13 residues. As to this clone: Antigen: not known.

Produced via immunoSEQ multiplex PCR; TCRdb's table is partial and in-frame only. The data contain some 84,000 clones, approximately 91% of them seen just once; the ten biggest clones take up 2% to 2.5%. Study-level findings and limits: Among TCR beta chains, those listed as cytomegalovirus-associated numbered 164. The study found most TCR sequences rare, yet found some public TCRs in many donors. It was found in a later analysis that first-cohort TCR clusters tended to co-occur in the 100 to 150 validation repertoires. Under in vitro conditions, three CMV-associated chains were confirmed as specific for CMV antigens.

V and J are TRBV9 and TRBJ1-1, with a possible D match to TRBD1 (6 bases). The origin of this receptor is a man aged 30-40 years in good health and CMV-seronegative. The sample consisted of PBMCs. Here the CDR3 reads CASSETGNTEAFF. The DNA of the CDR3 is TGTGCCAGCAGCGAGACAGGCAACACTGAAGCTTTCTTT.